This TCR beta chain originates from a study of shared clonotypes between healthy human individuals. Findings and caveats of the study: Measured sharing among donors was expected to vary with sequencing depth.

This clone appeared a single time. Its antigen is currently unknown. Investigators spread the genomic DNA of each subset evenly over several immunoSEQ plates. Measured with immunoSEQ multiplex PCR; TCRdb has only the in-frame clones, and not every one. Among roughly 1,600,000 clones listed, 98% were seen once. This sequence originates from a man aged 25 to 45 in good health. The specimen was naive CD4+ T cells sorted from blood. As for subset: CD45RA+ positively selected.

Written as DNA, the CDR3 is TGTGCCAGCAACGGACAGGGCCAAGAGACCCAGTACTTC. Translation: CASNGQGQETQYF. V gene TRBV7-2 combines with J gene TRBJ2-5, with 8 bases that match TRBD1. J lost 1 base, V lost 7 bases, and 2 bases had no gene match. CDR3 length: 13 amino acids. Germline values: CDR1 SGHTA, CDR2 FQGNSA.